This T cell receptor beta chain emerged from a study of T-cell memory formation after mild COVID-19. Study context: Across donors, TCR clusters were largely donor specific. Study-wide points: Mostly located in CM and EM were contracting CD4+ clones, with contracting CD8+ clones located in EMRA.

TCRdb fed the 5' RACE reads into MiXCR, producing one record per CDR3 protein. The table shows fewer than 700,000 distinct CDR3 sequences, with about 20% occurring only once. The ends were cut back, 4 bases at V and 0 bases at J, with 13 bases in the middle. The germline V gene has CDR1 MNHNY and CDR2 SVGAGI (reference sequence). This CDR3 has 16 residues. A remark on this clonotype: Its specificity is not known.

The chain has TRBV6-6 and TRBJ2-4; D possibly corresponds to TRBD1 (5 bases). The source material was PBMCs or a T cell subset sorted from them (not recorded which). The receptor was isolated from an adult woman who had mild COVID-19 (a few samples of this study predate the infection). Cell type and time point are not known. The CDR3 nucleotides are TGTGCCAGCAGTTTGGATTCAGGGATAGCCAAAAACATTCAGTACTTC. This gives the protein CASSLDSGIAKNIQYF.